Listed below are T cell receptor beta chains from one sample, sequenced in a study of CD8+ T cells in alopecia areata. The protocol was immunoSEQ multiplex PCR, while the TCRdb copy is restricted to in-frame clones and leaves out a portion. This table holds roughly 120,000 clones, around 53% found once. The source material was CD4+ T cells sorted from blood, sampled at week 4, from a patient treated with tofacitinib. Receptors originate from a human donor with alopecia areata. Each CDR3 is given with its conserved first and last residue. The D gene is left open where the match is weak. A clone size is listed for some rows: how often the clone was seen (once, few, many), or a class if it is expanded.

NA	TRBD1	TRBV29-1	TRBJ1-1	CCGQGMNTEAFF	TGCTGCGGACAGGGCATGAACACTGAAGCTTTCTTT
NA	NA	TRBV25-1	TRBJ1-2	CASSYGFDGYTF	TGTGCCAGCAGTTACGGGTTTGATGGCTACACCTTC
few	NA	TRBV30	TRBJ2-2	CAWAYGRTNTGELFF	TGTGCCTGGGCCTACGGACGGACGAACACCGGGGAGCTGTTTTTT
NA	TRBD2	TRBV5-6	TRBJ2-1	CASSRPSGGAYNEQFF	TGTGCCAGCAGCCGCCCTAGCGGGGGGGCGTACAATGAGCAGTTCTTC
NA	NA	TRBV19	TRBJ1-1	CASTVTGRGEAFF	TGTGCCAGCACGGTTACGGGGAGAGGTGAAGCTTTCTTT
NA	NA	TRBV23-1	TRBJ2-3	CASATHNTDTQYF	TGCGCCAGCGCCACCCATAACACAGATACGCAGTATTTT
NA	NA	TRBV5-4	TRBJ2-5	CASSLVGSKETQYF	TGTGCCAGCAGCTTGGTTGGGTCCAAAGAGACCCAGTACTTC
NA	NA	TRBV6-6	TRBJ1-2	CASSYTENRYGYTF	TGTGCCAGCAGTTACACGGAGAATCGCTATGGCTACACCTTC
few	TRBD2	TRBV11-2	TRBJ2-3	CASSGGAGGTSTDTQYF	TGTGCCAGCAGCGGCGGGGCGGGGGGAACTAGCACAGATACGCAGTATTTT
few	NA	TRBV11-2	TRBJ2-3	CASSLVVSVTDTQYF	TGTGCCAGCAGCTTAGTGGTCAGCGTCACAGATACGCAGTATTTT
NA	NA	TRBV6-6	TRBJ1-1	CASSSVTGEAFF	TGTGCCAGCAGTTCAGTTACAGGTGAAGCTTTCTTT
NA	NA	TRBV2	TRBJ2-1	CASRVGTLEQFF	TGTGCCAGCAGGGTTGGGACGCTTGAGCAGTTCTTC
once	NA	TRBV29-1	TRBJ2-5	CSVDERAGSGYF	TGCAGCGTTGATGAGAGGGCCGGGTCGGGGTACTTC
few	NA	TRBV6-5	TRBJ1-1	CASSRDRLPNTEAFF	TGTGCCAGCAGTCGCGATAGACTTCCGAACACTGAAGCTTTCTTT
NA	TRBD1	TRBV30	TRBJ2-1	CAWSDRGEQFF	TGTGCCTGGAGTGACAGGGGTGAGCAGTTCTTC
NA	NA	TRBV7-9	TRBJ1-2	CASSLEYGYTF	TGTGCCAGCAGCTTAGAGTATGGCTACACCTTC
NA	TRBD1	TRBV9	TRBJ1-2	CASSVGQGVGYGYTF	TGTGCCAGCAGCGTGGGACAGGGGGTGGGCTATGGCTACACCTTC
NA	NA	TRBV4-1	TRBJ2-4	CASSQDGAGKNIQYF	TGCGCCAGCAGCCAAGATGGTGCGGGGAAAAACATTCAGTACTTC
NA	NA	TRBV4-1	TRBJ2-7	CASSQGSALAYEQYF	TGCGCCAGCAGCCAAGGGTCGGCTTTAGCCTACGAGCAGTACTTC